The TCR beta chain described here comes from a study of blood T cell repertoires in COVID-19 (dated by TCRdb to 2020 to 2022). Regarding the research as a whole: The collaborator samples originated in the United States, Italy and Spain and spanned the acute and convalescent phases of COVID-19. Where available, HLA class I and class II types were obtained from metadata supplied by the sample provider rather than from assay-based typing. The samples were drawn from two sources: the first 160 participants of the ongoing ImmuneRACE study, and 1,000 to 1,500 subjects contributed by 6 global collaborators. The prospective study material was composed of cDNA or gDNA derived from T cells, B-cell-depleted T cells, or PBMCs. The repertoires were released in a freely available public database meant as a resource for research on the immune response to SARS-CoV-2. Nearly every sample came with metadata listing a de-identified subject ID, COVID-19 status, age in years and sex. Subjects who had been exposed to COVID-19, were actively infected with it, or had recovered from it provided the deeply sampled blood TCRbeta repertoires that made up the dataset.

TCRbeta CDR3 regions were amplified from genomic DNA using the immunoSEQ Assay, a bias-controlled multiplex PCR. Per the source publication's procedure: Within the assay, amplification of reference gene primers was used to estimate how many nucleated cells each sample contained. To quantify the absolute abundance of each unique TCRbeta CDR3 rearrangement, sequence reads were collapsed and filtered. Productive Simpson clonality was computed per sample as the square root of Simpson's diversity index over productive rearrangements. Entries here come from immuneACCESS through TCRdb and include only in-frame sequences with V and J called. Some clones fail to appear in such tables; in the studies checked, an unresolved V gene covers under half of the shortfall, and the cause of the remainder is unknown. That table is the source of V, J and clone size, and D and trimming were worked out from the DNA. This sample lists roughly 280,000 clones; roughly 87% were detected once. The ten most abundant clones make up roughly 2.4% of the sample.

Another Seattle source contributed samples from volunteer blood donors who had recovered from COVID-19. Each collaborating institution followed its own protocols to collect whole blood in K2EDTA tubes. For TCRbeta analysis, collaborator samples were shipped as frozen whole blood, as isolated PBMCs, or as DNA extracted from either sample type. A remark on this clone: Its antigen remains undetermined. One base away there is no much larger clone; base qualities are not given.

Summary of the overall study and its limitations: The quantity of clinical and demographic metadata differed by source and by participant and was supplied without curation.

The CDR3 spans 16 residues, from the cysteine through the phenylalanine. Here the CDR3 DNA is all that survives: 48 bases in frame from base 1. Trimming takes 2 bases off V and 5 bases off J; junction bases not matched to a gene: 7. CDR1 and CDR2 (SGHKS, YYEKEE) derive from the germline V gene (reference sequence). The sequence came from a woman aged 50 to 60 who had recovered from COVID-19. The chain uses TRBV5-5 and TRBJ2-3; a stretch of 11 junction bases matches TRBD1. The sequenced sample consisted of peripheral blood. The DNA reads as follows: TGTGCCAGCAGCTTATCCGGGACAGGGGGAGTAGATACGCAGTATTTT. It is translated as CASSLSGTGGVDTQYF.